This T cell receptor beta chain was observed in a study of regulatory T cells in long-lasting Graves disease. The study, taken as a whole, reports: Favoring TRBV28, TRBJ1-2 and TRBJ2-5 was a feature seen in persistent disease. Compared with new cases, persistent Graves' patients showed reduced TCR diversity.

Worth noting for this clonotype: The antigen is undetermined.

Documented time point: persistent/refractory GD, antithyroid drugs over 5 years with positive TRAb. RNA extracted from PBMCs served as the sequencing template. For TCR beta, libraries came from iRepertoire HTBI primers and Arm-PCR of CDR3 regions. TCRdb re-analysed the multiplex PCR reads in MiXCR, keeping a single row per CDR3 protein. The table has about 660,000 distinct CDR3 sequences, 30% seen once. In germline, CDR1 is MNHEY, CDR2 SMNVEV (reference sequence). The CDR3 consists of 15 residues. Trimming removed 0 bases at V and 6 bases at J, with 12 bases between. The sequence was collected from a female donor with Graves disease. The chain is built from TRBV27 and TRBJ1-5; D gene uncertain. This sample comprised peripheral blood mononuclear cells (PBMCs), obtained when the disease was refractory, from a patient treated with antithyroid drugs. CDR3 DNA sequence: TGTGCCAGCAGTTTATCGATTTCTATGGGTCAGCCCCAGCATTTT. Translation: CASSLSISMGQPQHF.